The 20 T cell receptor beta chains listed next were all sequenced from one sample in a study of cytotoxic CD8 clonotypes in ibrutinib-treated CLL. Profiled with immunoSEQ multiplex PCR; TCRdb holds only in-frame clones, not every one. Of 55,000 to 80,000 clones detected, around 60% appear once; the ten largest clones hold approximately 14%. Sequences were derived from PBMCs, sampled after 12 months of ibrutinib treatment. All receptors derive from a human donor with chronic lymphocytic leukemia.

This clone occurred many times. The CDR3 spells CSAQSTEAFF. The DNA of the CDR3 is TGCAGTGCTCAGAGCACTGAAGCTTTCTTT. This chain connects TRBV20-1 to TRBJ1-1; no definite D call. Per the germline V gene, CDR1 is DFQATT and CDR2 is SNEGSKA (reference sequence). The V end was cut by 5 bases, the J end by 4 bases, with 5 bases between. This CDR3 region has 10 residues.

Points on this clone: Other nucleotide sequences in the sample specify the same CDR3. This sequence joins TRBV28 and TRBJ2-5; tentative D call: TRBD1 (5 bases). Germline assignment: CDR1 MDHEN and CDR2 SYDVKM. V was cut by 4 bases and J by 2 bases, with 11 bases left in between. The CDR3 consists of 14 residues. The DNA of the CDR3 is TGTGCCAGCAGTTCGCCCGACAGACAAGAGACCCAGTACTTC. Protein sequence: CASSSPDRQETQYF.

The rearrangement joins TRBV2 to TRBJ1-1; D gene unclear. The ends were cut back, 6 bases at V and 4 bases at J, with 9 bases in the middle. Germline CDR1 reads SNHLY; CDR2 reads FYNNEI. This CDR3 comprises 12 residues. In DNA form, the CDR3 reads TGTGCCAGCAGCGAACATAGCACTGAAGCTTTCTTT. It codes for CASSEHSTEAFF. The whole variable domain, filled in from reference TRBV2 and TRBJ1-1, reads EPEVTQTPSHQVTQMGQEVILRCVPISNHLYFYWYRQILGQKVEFLVSFYNNEISEKSEIFDDQFSVERPDGSNFTLKIRSTKLEDSAMYFCASSEHSTEAFFGQGTRLTVV.

This clone was counted a few times. V is TRBV4-2 and J is TRBJ2-5; D gene ambiguous. Trimming shortened V by 0 bases and J by 5 bases, and 7 bases separated the two germline ends. The CDR3 is made up of 13 amino acids. Germline CDR1 and CDR2: LGHNA and YNFKEQ. This CDR3 reads CASSQDGSETQYF. The DNA for the CDR3 is TGTGCCAGCAGCCAAGATGGGTCGGAGACCCAGTACTTC.

This CDR3 is CASSQGLRAFF. CDR3 sequence (DNA): TGTGCCAGCAGCCAAGGACTTAGGGCTTTCTTT. V gene TRBV14 combines with J gene TRBJ1-1; D not resolved. Germline V gene sequence: CDR1 SGHDN, CDR2 FVKESK. The V gene lost 1 base and the J gene lost 11 bases, with 8 bases spanning the gap. CDR3 length: 11 amino acids.

This chain links TRBV21-1 with TRBJ2-4; the table's D call, TRBD2, was not checked against the DNA. TRBV21-1 is termed a pseudogene. This CDR3 has 16 residues. The CDR3 protein is CASSIRGTLAKNIQYF. DNA of the CDR3: TGTGCCAGCAGCATCCGGGGGACCTTAGCCAAAAACATTCAGTACTTC.

The table lists this clone with many counts. The gene calls are TRBV2 and TRBJ1-2, with 8 bases that match TRBD1. V shed 6 bases, J shed 4 bases, and the junction held 7 bases outside the gene matches. Germline V gene lookup returns CDR1 SNHLY and CDR2 FYNNEI. The CDR3 spans 14 residues. CDR3 protein: CASSELGQGYGYTF. The CDR3 nucleotides read TGTGCCAGCAGCGAACTCGGACAGGGCTATGGCTACACCTTC.

CDR3 in amino acids: CASTGGLGKNIQYF. DNA of the CDR3: TGTGCCAGCACGGGGGGGCTCGGCAAAAACATTCAGTACTTC. V gene TRBV28 combines with J gene TRBJ2-4; 8 nucleotides agree with TRBD2. The CDR3 loop spans 14 amino acids. The germline CDR1 and CDR2 sequences are MDHEN and SYDVKM. The V and J ends lost 7 bases and 3 bases, in that order; junction bases with no gene match: 5.

At least ten counts were recorded for this clone. Other DNA sequences in this sample translate to the same CDR3. The rearrangement joins TRBV19 to TRBJ2-3, with D tentatively TRBD1 (5 bases). Germline V gives CDR1 LNHDA, CDR2 SQIVND (reference sequence). The V end lost 1 base, the J end lost 0 bases, and 8 bases lay between the germline ends. The CDR3 length is 15 residues. The CDR3 spells CASSIGRVSTDTQYF. Here the CDR3 DNA reads TGTGCCAGTAGTATAGGCAGGGTCAGCACAGATACGCAGTATTTT. Variable domain in full (rest from reference TRBV19 and TRBJ2-3): DGGITQSPKYLFRKEGQNVTLSCEQNLNHDAMYWYRQDPGQGLRLIYYSQIVNDFQKGDIAEGYSVSREKKESFPLTVTSAQKNPTAFYLCASSIGRVSTDTQYFGPGTRLTVL.

CDR3 coding DNA: TGTGCCAGCAGCTTGAGCCGCTCCTACGAGCAGTACTTC. Translated: CASSLSRSYEQYF. The V call is TRBV13, the J call TRBJ2-7; D uncertain. The CDR3 consists of 13 residues. V was trimmed by 3 bases and J by 0 bases, leaving 6 bases between them. Germline CDR1 and CDR2: PRHDT and FYEKMQ (reference sequence).

The rearrangement joins TRBV9 to TRBJ2-5; D is possibly TRBD2 (5 bases). Between the trimmed V and J ends, which lost 4 bases and 4 bases, there was a span of 17 bases. The CDR3 loop spans 15 amino acids. CDR1 SGDLS and CDR2 YYNGEE come from the germline V gene. Here the CDR3 DNA reads TGTGCCAGCAGCCTCCTCCCCGGGAAGGGAGAGACCCAGTACTTC. This gives the protein CASSLLPGKGETQYF.

The J gene is TRBJ1-2, the V gene TRBV20-1, with D unclear. V lost 8 bases and J lost 5, with 12 bases in between. CDR1 and CDR2 from the germline V gene are DFQATT and SNEGSKA (reference sequence). There are 11 residues in the CDR3. The DNA for the CDR3 is TGCAGTCATCCCCCGTCATATGGCTACACCTTC. Its protein is CSHPPSYGYTF.

The chain joins TRBV6-6 to TRBJ1-1; 7 bases match TRBD1. This CDR3 region has 13 residues. V lost 5 bases to trimming and J lost 0 bases; unmatched junction nucleotides: 0. From germline, CDR1 is MNHNY and CDR2 SVGAGI (reference sequence). DNA of the CDR3: TGTGCCAGCAGTACAGGGGTGAACACTGAAGCTTTCTTT. This codes for CASSTGVNTEAFF.

Only a few counts were recorded for this clone. At the DNA level, this CDR3 is encoded by other sequences in the same sample as well. The V gene is TRBV28, the J gene TRBJ1-4; D might be TRBD1 (6 bases). In germline, CDR1 is MDHEN, CDR2 SYDVKM. The CDR3 runs to 15 residues. Trimming took off 3 bases at V and 2 bases at J, with 10 bases between the two ends. As DNA, the CDR3 is TGTGCCAGCAGTTTGGGGGGGCTGACTAATGAAAAACTGTTTTTT. Protein sequence: CASSLGGLTNEKLFF. Full variable domain (rest looked up from reference TRBV28 and TRBJ1-4): DVKVTQSSRYLVKRTGEKVFLECVQDMDHENMFWYRQDPGLGLRLIYFSYDVKMKEKGDIPEGYSVSREKKERFSLILESASTNQTSMYLCASSLGGLTNEKLFFGSGTQLSVL.

This clone was detected once. The chain employs TRBV18 and TRBJ1-6, with TRBD1 identical over 7 bases. V was pared by 3 bases and J by 8 bases, with 1 base of the junction left unmatched. The CDR3 totals 13 residues. Germline CDR1 reads KGHSH; CDR2 reads LQKENI. The chain's CDR3 is CASSPGTDSPLHF. DNA for the CDR3: TGTGCCAGCTCACCGGGGACAGATTCACCCCTCCACTTT. The whole variable domain, remainder taken from reference TRBV18 and TRBJ1-6, is NAGVMQNPRHLVRRRGQEARLRCSPMKGHSHVYWYRQLPEEGLKFMVYLQKENIIDESGMPKERFSAEFPKEGPSILRIQQVVRGDSAAYFCASSPGTDSPLHFGNGTRLTVT.

V gene TRBV6-5 combines with J gene TRBJ2-7, with no clear D. Germline CDR1 and CDR2: MNHEY and SVGAGI. Trimming took 0 bases from V and 0 from J, leaving 6 bases between them. This CDR3 region has 14 residues. In nucleotides, the CDR3 is TGTGCCAGCAGTTACTCCGACTCCTCCTACGAGCAGTACTTC. Its translation is CASSYSDSSYEQYF.

Turning to this clone: Sequence at one end of the junction differs from germline and may be a read error. Here the CDR3 DNA reads TGTAAAGCGGGGGGGCTAAAGACCCAGTACTTC. It yields the protein CKAGGLKTQYF. This chain uses TRBV20-1 with TRBJ2-5, with 10 nucleotides matching TRBD2. Germline V lookup: CDR1 DFQATT, CDR2 SNEGSKA (reference sequence). This CDR3 contains 11 residues.

The rearrangement uses TRBV7-6 and TRBJ2-7; a possible D gene is TRBD2 (5 bases). Trimming pared 1 base from V and 2 bases from J, leaving 6 bases between. The length of the CDR3 is 13 residues. Per germline, CDR1 SGHVS and CDR2 FNYEAQ. The CDR3 nucleotides read TGTGCCAGCAGCTTAGGGGAGCCCTACGAGCAGTACTTC. Amino acid sequence: CASSLGEPYEQYF. The full variable domain, completed using reference TRBV7-6 and TRBJ2-7, is GAGVSQSPRYKVTKRGQDVALRCDPISGHVSLYWYRQALGQGPEFLTYFNYEAQQDKSGLPNDRFSAERPEGSISTLTIQRTEQRDSAMYRCASSLGEPYEQYFGPGTRLTVT.

The chain employs TRBV2 and TRBJ2-2; TRBD1 might be the D (6 bases). CDR1 and CDR2 from the germline V gene are SNHLY and FYNNEI. Between the trimmed V and J ends, which lost 8 bases and 4 bases, there was a span of 17 bases. The CDR3 extends over 15 amino acids. CDR3 nucleotides: TGTGCCAGCCAGACAGGAAATAGAGGCACCGGGGAGCTGTTTTTT. Its protein product is CASQTGNRGTGELFF.

This chain uses TRBV27 with TRBJ1-1; TRBD1 agrees at 9 bases. CDR1 MNHEY and CDR2 SMNVEV come from the germline V gene (reference sequence). With 7 bases clipped from V and 3 bases from J, the junction kept 9 bases outside the gene matches. The CDR3 loop spans 15 amino acids. CDR3 sequence reads: CASILLTGGYTEAFF. Written as DNA, the CDR3 is TGTGCCAGCATCTTATTGACAGGGGGTTACACTGAAGCTTTCTTT.